One and the same sample provided the 9 T cell receptor beta chains below, sequenced in a study of cytomegalovirus exposure and HLA in healthy donors. The PCR had 60 Vbeta and 13 Jbeta primers. Here immunoSEQ multiplex PCR was the method, and the copy in TCRdb shows in-frame clones only, minus some. The data contain about 160,000 clones, around four fifths of them singletons. The material sequenced was PBMCs. The receptor source for this set is a woman aged 50 to 60 in good health and CMV-seronegative.

The rearrangement uses TRBV7-2 and TRBJ2-5, with 10 bases matching TRBD1. J lost 4 bases, V lost 2 bases, and 16 bases had no gene match. This CDR3 comprises 19 residues. Per germline, CDR1 SGHTA and CDR2 FQGNSA. CDR3 nucleotides: TGTGCCAGCAGCTTAATTTCTGGGACAGGGGATGGTATGCGAGAGACCCAGTACTTC. It specifies CASSLISGTGDGMRETQYF.

The chain joins TRBV18 to TRBJ1-5, with 9 nucleotides matching TRBD1. CDR3 length: 15 amino acids. V was pared by 3 bases and J by 3 bases, with 3 bases of the junction left unmatched. From germline, CDR1 is KGHSH and CDR2 LQKENI. The CDR3 bases are TGTGCCAGCTCACCGGGACAGGGAATCAATCAGCCCCAGCATTTT. Its protein is CASSPGQGINQPQHF.

The rearrangement links TRBV28 to TRBJ2-7; D not certain. The germline gives CDR1 MDHEN, CDR2 SYDVKM. There are 11 residues in the CDR3. V was clipped by 8 bases and J by 0 bases, with 5 bases between them. Written as DNA, the CDR3 is TGTGCCAGCCAACTCTCCTACGAGCAGTACTTC. Encoded protein: CASQLSYEQYF.

The chain has TRBV6-5 and TRBJ1-4; D might be TRBD1 (5 bases). V shed 6 bases and J shed 0 bases, with 11 bases lying between them. This CDR3 is 15 amino acids long. From germline, CDR1 is MNHEY and CDR2 SVGAGI. The DNA of the CDR3 is TGTGCCAGCAGCCCTGACAGCTCAACTAATGAAAAACTGTTTTTT. Its protein product is CASSPDSSTNEKLFF.

The CDR3 region has the DNA TGTGCCAGCAGCTGGGGCGAGAACACTGAAGCTTTCTTT. Translated, it gives CASSWGENTEAFF. The rearrangement uses TRBV5-6 and TRBJ1-1; D might be TRBD1 (5 bases). Germline V gene lookup returns CDR1 SGHDT and CDR2 YYEEEE. With 3 bases removed from V and 1 base from J, the gap between germline ends came to 7 bases. The CDR3 contains 13 residues. Using reference TRBV5-6 and TRBJ1-1 for the parts outside the CDR3, the full variable domain is DAGVTQSPTHLIKTRGQQVTLRCSPKSGHDTVSWYQQALGQGPQFIFQYYEEEERQRGNFPDRFSGHQFPNYSSELNVNALLLGDSALYLCASSWGENTEAFFGQGTRLTVV.

As for this clone: This same CDR3 is encoded by further DNA sequences in the sample. The chain combines TRBV9 with TRBJ2-5; 10 bases align to TRBD2. Germline CDR1 and CDR2: SGDLS and YYNGEE. J lost 3 bases, V lost 2 bases, and 13 bases had no gene match. The CDR3 has 18 residues. The CDR3 region is CASSVGGLAGVREETQYF. CDR3 nucleotide sequence: TGTGCCAGCAGCGTGGGGGGGCTAGCGGGAGTAAGGGAAGAGACCCAGTACTTC.

The chain has TRBV5-4 and TRBJ2-7; 9 nucleotides match TRBD1. The CDR3 has 14 amino acids. V lost 3 bases and J lost 3; bases outside the gene matches: 4. From germline, CDR1 is SGHNT and CDR2 YYREEE (reference sequence). The CDR3 nucleotides read TGTGCCAGCAGCTCCGGGACAGGGTACTACGAGCAGTACTTC. Amino acids: CASSSGTGYYEQYF.

As DNA, the CDR3 is TGTGCCAGCAGCCGGGTCGGGGTGCGGGGCACCGGGGAGCTGTTTTTT. Protein product: CASSRVGVRGTGELFF. J is TRBJ2-2 and V is TRBV7-2, with D possibly matching TRBD2 (6 bases). Trimming took off 5 bases at V and 4 bases at J, with 17 bases between the two ends. The CDR3 spans 16 residues. Germline lookup yields CDR1 SGHTA and CDR2 FQGNSA.

V gene TRBV7-6 combines with J gene TRBJ1-1; D not certain. V gave up 1 base and J gave up 1 base, with 4 bases separating them. Looked up from germline, CDR1 is SGHVS and CDR2 is FNYEAQ. The CDR3 spans 13 residues. In DNA form, the CDR3 reads TGTGCCAGCAGCTTAGGCGCGAACACTGAAGCTTTCTTT. This encodes CASSLGANTEAFF.